This entry lists 28 T cell receptor beta chains sequenced from one sample in a study of cytomegalovirus exposure and HLA in healthy donors. Libraries were prepared by immunoSEQ multiplex PCR; TCRdb keeps only in-frame clonotypes and omits some of them. The sample has about 150,000 clones, around 90% seen once. Sequenced material: PBMCs. The receptor set was obtained from a woman aged 18-29 years in good health and CMV-seropositive.

The rearrangement links TRBV5-1 to TRBJ2-1; 11 bases are shared with TRBD2. Germline CDR1 reads SGHRS; CDR2 reads YFSETQ. The CDR3 is 15 amino acids. The V gene end was trimmed by 6 bases and the J gene end by 12 bases; junction bases not matched to a gene: 14. CDR3 region: CASKSSGRAGMGQFF. The CDR3 coding sequence is TGCGCCAGCAAAAGTAGCGGGAGGGCCGGTATGGGGCAGTTCTTC.

This chain links TRBV7-2 with TRBJ2-1, with 15 bases matching TRBD2. The CDR3 consists of 17 residues. The V segment lost 5 bases and the J segment 4 bases; nucleotides outside the gene matches: 6. The germline V gene encodes CDR1 SGHTA and CDR2 FQGNSA. The chain's CDR3 is CASSTGGLAGGYNEQFF. The DNA for the CDR3 is TGTGCCAGCAGCACGGGAGGACTAGCGGGAGGGTACAATGAGCAGTTCTTC.

The genes are TRBV5-1 and TRBJ2-5, with 10 bases fitting TRBD1. The CDR3 extends over 16 amino acids. Germline-derived CDR1 and CDR2 are SGHRS and YFSETQ. After removal of 4 bases from V and 1 base from J, the junction contained 7 bases not matched to a gene. DNA for the CDR3: TGCGCCAGCAGCGAGCAGGGACAGGGGAGCCAAGAGACCCAGTACTTC. This sequence encodes CASSEQGQGSQETQYF. Supplemented by reference TRBV5-1 and TRBJ2-5, the full variable domain reads KAGVTQTPRYLIKTRGQQVTLSCSPISGHRSVSWYQQTPGQGLQFLFEYFSETQRNKGNFPGRFSGRQFSNSRSEMNVSTLELGDSALYLCASSEQGQGSQETQYFGPGTRLLVL.

J is TRBJ2-7 and V is TRBV13; TRBD1 agrees at 10 bases. This CDR3 is built from 14 residues. Germline trimming cut 5 bases from V and 1 base from J; bases unmatched to any gene: 2. Germline V gene sequence: CDR1 PRHDT, CDR2 FYEKMQ (reference sequence). This chain's CDR3 is CASSGTGASYEQYF. The CDR3 DNA follows: TGTGCCAGCAGCGGGACAGGGGCTTCCTACGAGCAGTACTTC.

J is TRBJ2-2 and V is TRBV9; 8 bases are shared with TRBD2. Germline CDR1 and CDR2: SGDLS and YYNGEE. CDR3 length: 16 residues. V was clipped by 3 bases and J by 6 bases; unmatched bases: 10. This CDR3 is CASSARGTRGPGELFF. In nucleotides, the CDR3 is TGTGCCAGCAGCGCGAGGGGGACTAGAGGCCCCGGGGAGCTGTTTTTT.

V gene TRBV11-1 combines with J gene TRBJ2-1, with TRBD1 as a possible D gene (6 bases). Germline CDR1 reads SGHAT; CDR2 reads FQDESV (reference sequence). The CDR3 runs to 16 residues. Trimming removed 5 bases at V and 0 bases at J, with 14 bases between. CDR3 sequence (DNA): TGTGCCAGCAGCAGAACAACAGGGCTCTCCTACAATGAGCAGTTCTTC. It yields the protein CASSRTTGLSYNEQFF.

The V and J genes are TRBV29-1 and TRBJ2-5, with D possibly TRBD2 on 8 matching bases. Trimming left V 2 bases short and J 4 bases short, with 26 bases between. Per germline, CDR1 SQVTM and CDR2 ANQGSEA. CDR3 size: 18 residues. The CDR3 bases are TGCAGCGTTGAACGCGGTTCCGGCCGCGGGAGGACAGGAGAGACCCAGTACTTC. It is translated as CSVERGSGRGRTGETQYF.

The genes are TRBV9 and TRBJ2-5; 8 nucleotides agree with TRBD2. CDR1 and CDR2 from the germline V gene are SGDLS and YYNGEE. This CDR3 contains 14 residues. With V trimmed by 4 bases and J by 5 bases, 7 bases remained unmatched. The CDR3 coding sequence is TGTGCCAGCAGCCCTCTGGGGACTAGGGAGACCCAGTACTTC. Amino acids: CASSPLGTRETQYF.

As regards this clone: Other nucleotide sequences in the sample specify the same CDR3. The J gene is TRBJ1-2, the V gene TRBV4-1; no firm D call. CDR1 and CDR2 from the germline V gene are MGHRA and YSYEKL. V was pared by 1 base and J by 4 bases, with 10 bases between. This CDR3 is built from 14 residues. The CDR3 is CASSQGAGGYGYTF. The CDR3, as DNA: TGCGCCAGCAGCCAAGGGGCAGGAGGCTATGGCTACACCTTC.

The V and J genes are TRBV6-1 and TRBJ1-5; perhaps TRBD1 as D (5 bases). The CDR3 has 15 amino acids. Trimming took 7 bases from V and 0 from J, leaving 13 bases between them. Germline lookup yields CDR1 MNHNS and CDR2 SASEGT. CDR3 sequence: CASKVNTGSNQPQHF. The CDR3 coding sequence is TGTGCCAGCAAGGTCAACACAGGTAGCAATCAGCCCCAGCATTTT.

This clone was recorded once. The rearrangement links TRBV7-9 to TRBJ2-1; TRBD2 matches 9 bases. The germline gives CDR1 SEHNR, CDR2 FQNEAQ (reference sequence). The CDR3 has 16 residues. The V and J ends lost 5 bases and 4 bases, in that order; junction bases with no gene match: 9. CDR3 DNA: TGTGCCAGCAGCGCCCGTAGCGGGAGAGCTTACAATGAGCAGTTCTTC. Translating gives CASSARSGRAYNEQFF. Filled out from reference TRBV7-9 and TRBJ2-1, the complete variable domain reads DTGVSQNPRHKITKRGQNVTFRCDPISEHNRLYWYRQTLGQGPEFLTYFQNEAQLEKSRLLSDRFSAERPKGSFSTLEIQRTEQGDSAMYLCASSARSGRAYNEQFFGPGTRLTVL.

This clone was picked up a small number of times. The chain couples TRBV11-2 to TRBJ1-4; perhaps TRBD1 as D (6 bases). Germline values: CDR1 SGHAT, CDR2 FQNNGV. The CDR3 is made up of 14 amino acids. With 5 bases removed from V and 8 bases from J, the gap between germline ends came to 15 bases. The CDR3 nucleotides are TGTGCCAGCAGCACAGGGTCGCTCCGGGAAAAACTGTTTTTT. Protein product: CASSTGSLREKLFF.

This clone has only a few counts. The chain recombines TRBV2 with TRBJ2-7; maybe TRBD1 (6 bases). This CDR3 spans 13 amino acids. Germline assignment: CDR1 SNHLY and CDR2 FYNNEI. Trimming removed 8 bases at V and 7 bases at J, with 18 bases between. The CDR3 DNA reads as TGTGCCAGCCACGGACTTATGCAGGGGGAGCAGTACTTC. This gives the protein CASHGLMQGEQYF. The full variable domain, its missing parts supplied by reference TRBV2 and TRBJ2-7, is EPEVTQTPSHQVTQMGQEVILRCVPISNHLYFYWYRQILGQKVEFLVSFYNNEISEKSEIFDDQFSVERPDGSNFTLKIRSTKLEDSAMYFCASHGLMQGEQYFGPGTRLTVT.

This chain links TRBV7-3 with TRBJ2-7; maybe TRBD1 (6 bases). Trimming pared 4 bases from V and 13 bases from J, leaving 17 bases between. Germline loops: CDR1 SGHTA, CDR2 FQGTGA. The CDR3 covers 12 residues. In DNA form, the CDR3 reads TGTGCCAGCAGCTCCAACAGGGCTTTGCCTTACTTC. Translated: CASSSNRALPYF.

The chain links TRBV4-2 to TRBJ1-1; perhaps TRBD1 as D (5 bases). Per the germline V gene, CDR1 is LGHNA and CDR2 is YNFKEQ. V was pared by 4 bases and J by 4 bases, with 13 bases between. The CDR3 is 14 amino acids. The CDR3 DNA reads TGTGCCAGCAGCCCTGAGGCAGGGTCCACTGAAGCTTTCTTT. This translates into CASSPEAGSTEAFF.

The chain joins TRBV5-1 to TRBJ2-2, with TRBD2 matching over 10 bases. Germline V gene lookup returns CDR1 SGHRS and CDR2 YFSETQ. The V gene end was trimmed by 6 bases and the J gene end by 1 base; junction bases not matched to a gene: 3. The length of the CDR3 is 15 residues. The CDR3 nucleotides are TGCGCCAGCAAACGGACTAGCGGGAACACCGGGGAGCTGTTTTTT. Residues: CASKRTSGNTGELFF.

The chain uses TRBV29-1 and TRBJ2-7, with 11 bases fitting TRBD2. The CDR3 has 14 amino acids. Per germline, CDR1 SQVTM and CDR2 ANQGSEA. Trimming took 8 bases from V and 3 from J; bases not matched to a gene: 9. The DNA for the CDR3 is TGCAGCCGGGGCCCTAGCGGGAGGTTCTACGAGCAGTACTTC. Amino acids: CSRGPSGRFYEQYF.

V and J are TRBV7-8 and TRBJ2-7; TRBD1 agrees at 10 bases. Germline CDR1 reads SGHVS; CDR2 reads FQNEAQ. This CDR3 comprises 20 residues. Trimming removed 2 bases from V and 5 bases from J; junction bases left unmatched: 21. The CDR3 bases are TGTGCCAGCAGCTTACTGGGGGGACAGGGGTACAGCGGGAGATCGGACGAGCAGTACTTC. The encoded protein is CASSLLGGQGYSGRSDEQYF.

This clone was counted between two and nine times. The V call is TRBV7-6, the J call TRBJ2-7, with no clear D. This CDR3 is built from 14 residues. V lost 2 bases and J lost 0, with 8 bases in between. Germline-derived CDR1 and CDR2 are SGHVS and FNYEAQ. DNA of the CDR3: TGTGCCAGCAGCTTATTAGGCGGCTCCTACGAGCAGTACTTC. Its translation: CASSLLGGSYEQYF.

This clone was recorded once. The chain uses TRBV7-9 and TRBJ2-5; TRBD1 matches at 7 bases. The CDR3 consists of 15 residues. The germline V gene encodes CDR1 SEHNR and CDR2 FQNEAQ (reference sequence). J gave up 2 bases and V 3 bases, and 6 bases lay outside the gene matches. The CDR3 protein is CASSFAQGYQETQYF. CDR3 nucleotides: TGTGCCAGCAGCTTTGCACAGGGGTATCAAGAGACCCAGTACTTC.

This chain joins TRBV5-1 and TRBJ1-2; tentative D call: TRBD1 (5 bases). The CDR3 is made up of 16 amino acids. Trimming removed 0 bases at V and 0 bases at J, with 12 bases between. Germline V gene sequence: CDR1 SGHRS, CDR2 YFSETQ. The CDR3 protein is CASSLGYRSSNYGYTF. The CDR3 region has the DNA TGCGCCAGCAGCTTGGGGTACAGGAGTTCTAACTATGGCTACACCTTC.

The chain combines TRBV14 with TRBJ2-1; 10 bases map to TRBD2. Losses at the gene ends were 3 bases for V and 9 bases for J; bases not matched to a gene: 11. CDR3 length: 16 residues. The germline V gene encodes CDR1 SGHDN and CDR2 FVKESK. CDR3 sequence reads: CASSHNPGLAYREQFF. The CDR3 nucleotides read TGTGCCAGCAGCCATAACCCGGGACTAGCGTACCGTGAGCAGTTCTTC.

The chain is built from TRBV11-2 and TRBJ2-7; 8 nucleotides line up with TRBD2. The CDR3 runs 14 residues. CDR1 is SGHAT, CDR2 FQNNGV, per germline. Trimming took 7 bases from V and 3 from J; bases not matched to a gene: 8. The CDR3: CASTDSGGFYEQYF. The CDR3 DNA reads TGTGCCAGCACCGACTCGGGGGGGTTCTACGAGCAGTACTTC.

Notes on this clone: In the same sample, other DNA sequences code for this CDR3. V is TRBV5-4 and J is TRBJ2-6; D gene unclear. The CDR3 extends over 15 amino acids. Trimming pared 0 bases from V and 1 base from J, leaving 5 bases between. The germline V gene has CDR1 SGHNT and CDR2 YYREEE (reference sequence). This CDR3 is CASSLDLSGANVLTF. The CDR3 DNA reads as TGTGCCAGCAGCTTGGATTTATCTGGGGCCAACGTCCTGACTTTC. Variable domain in full (rest from reference TRBV5-4 and TRBJ2-6): ETGVTQSPTHLIKTRGQQVTLRCSSQSGHNTVSWYQQALGQGPQFIFQYYREEENGRGNFPPRFSGLQFPNYSSELNVNALELDDSALYLCASSLDLSGANVLTFGAGSRLTVL.

The chain uses TRBV5-4 and TRBJ2-2; maybe TRBD1 (7 bases). CDR3 length: 14 residues. Trimming removed 4 bases at V and 6 bases at J, with 13 bases between. Germline CDR1 and CDR2: SGHNT and YYREEE (reference sequence). The DNA for the CDR3 is TGTGCCAGCAGCCTGGACAGGAGGGCCGGGGAGCTGTTTTTT. It yields the protein CASSLDRRAGELFF.

V usage is TRBV29-1 and J usage is TRBJ2-1, with D uncertain. This CDR3 region has 10 residues. Germline V gene sequence: CDR1 SQVTM, CDR2 ANQGSEA. Trimming pared 6 bases from V and 3 bases from J, leaving 3 bases between. The CDR3 is CSVRYNEQFF. For the CDR3, the DNA is TGCAGCGTCCGCTACAATGAGCAGTTCTTC.

The V call is TRBV2, the J call TRBJ2-1, with 11 bases that match TRBD2. CDR1 and CDR2 from the germline V gene are SNHLY and FYNNEI. V shed 4 bases and J 4 bases; nucleotides not matched to a gene: 3. The CDR3 consists of 15 residues. The CDR3 sequence: CASSVTSGDYNEQFF. The CDR3, as DNA: TGTGCCAGCAGTGTGACTAGCGGGGATTACAATGAGCAGTTCTTC.

This chain joins TRBV15 and TRBJ1-4; TRBD1 matches 12 bases. V lost 0 bases, J lost 4 bases, and 12 bases stayed unmatched. The CDR3 contains 20 residues. CDR1 is LNHNV and CDR2 is YYDKDF in the germline V gene (reference sequence). CDR3 DNA sequence: TGTGCCACCAGCAGAGATGTGCGGGACAGGGGGCGCAGGGGTAATGAAAAACTGTTTTTT. This codes for CATSRDVRDRGRRGNEKLFF. The full variable domain, its missing parts supplied by reference TRBV15 and TRBJ1-4, is DAMVIQNPRYQVTQFGKPVTLSCSQTLNHNVMYWYQQKSSQAPKLLFHYYDKDFNNEADTPDNFQSRRPNTSFCFLDIRSPGLGDTAMYLCATSRDVRDRGRRGNEKLFFGSGTQLSVL.